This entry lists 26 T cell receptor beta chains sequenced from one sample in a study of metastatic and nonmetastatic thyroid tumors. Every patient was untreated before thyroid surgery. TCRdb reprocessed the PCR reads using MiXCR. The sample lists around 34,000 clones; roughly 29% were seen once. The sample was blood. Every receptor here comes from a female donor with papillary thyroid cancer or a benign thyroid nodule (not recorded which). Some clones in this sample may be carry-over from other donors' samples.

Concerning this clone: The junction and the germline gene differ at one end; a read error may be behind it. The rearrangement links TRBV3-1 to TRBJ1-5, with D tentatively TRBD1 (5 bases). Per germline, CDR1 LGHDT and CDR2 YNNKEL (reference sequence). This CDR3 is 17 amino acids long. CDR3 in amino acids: CASGQDLGEVGNQPQHF. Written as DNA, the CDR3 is TGTGCCAGCGGCCAAGATCTAGGGGAAGTGGGCAATCAGCCCCAGCATTTT.

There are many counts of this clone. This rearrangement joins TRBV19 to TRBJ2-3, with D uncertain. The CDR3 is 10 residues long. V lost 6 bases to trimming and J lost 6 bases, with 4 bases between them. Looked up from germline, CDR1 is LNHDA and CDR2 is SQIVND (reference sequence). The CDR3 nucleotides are TGTGCCAGTAGGGGGGATACGCAGTATTTT. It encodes CASRGDTQYF. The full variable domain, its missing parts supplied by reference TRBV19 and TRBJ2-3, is DGGITQSPKYLFRKEGQNVTLSCEQNLNHDAMYWYRQDPGQGLRLIYYSQIVNDFQKGDIAEGYSVSREKKESFPLTVTSAQKNPTAFYLCASRGDTQYFGPGTRLTVL.

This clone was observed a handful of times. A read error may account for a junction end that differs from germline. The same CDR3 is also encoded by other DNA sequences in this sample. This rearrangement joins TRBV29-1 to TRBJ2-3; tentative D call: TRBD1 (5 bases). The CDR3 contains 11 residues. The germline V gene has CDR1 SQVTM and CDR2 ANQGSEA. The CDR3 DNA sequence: TGCAGCGTCGTACCAGGGAATACACAGTATTTT. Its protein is CSVVPGNTQYF.

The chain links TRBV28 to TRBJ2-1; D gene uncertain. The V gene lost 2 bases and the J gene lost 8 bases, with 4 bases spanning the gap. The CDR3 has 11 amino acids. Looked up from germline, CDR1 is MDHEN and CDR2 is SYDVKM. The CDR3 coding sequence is TGTGCCAGCAGTTTAGGTTATGAGCAGTTCTTC. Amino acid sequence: CASSLGYEQFF. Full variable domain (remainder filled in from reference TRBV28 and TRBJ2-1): DVKVTQSSRYLVKRTGEKVFLECVQDMDHENMFWYRQDPGLGLRLIYFSYDVKMKEKGDIPEGYSVSREKKERFSLILESASTNQTSMYLCASSLGYEQFFGPGTRLTVL.

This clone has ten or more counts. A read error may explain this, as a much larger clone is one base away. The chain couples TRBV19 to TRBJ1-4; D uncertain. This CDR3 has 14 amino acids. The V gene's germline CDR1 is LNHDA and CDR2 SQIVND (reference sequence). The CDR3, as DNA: TGTGCCAGTACCCTCGGAGGTTTGGGTGAAACACTGTTTTTT. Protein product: CASTLGGLGETLFF.

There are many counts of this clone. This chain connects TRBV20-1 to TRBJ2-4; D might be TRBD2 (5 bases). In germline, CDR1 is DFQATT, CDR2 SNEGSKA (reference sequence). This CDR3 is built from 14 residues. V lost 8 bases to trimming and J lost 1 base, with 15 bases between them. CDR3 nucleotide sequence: TGCAGTATCCCCTGGACGGGGGCCAAAAACATTCAGTACTTC. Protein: CSIPWTGAKNIQYF.

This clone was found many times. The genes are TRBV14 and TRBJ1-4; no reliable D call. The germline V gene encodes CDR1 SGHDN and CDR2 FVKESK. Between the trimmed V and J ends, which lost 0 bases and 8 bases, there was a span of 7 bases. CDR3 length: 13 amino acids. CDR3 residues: CASSQDTEEKLFF. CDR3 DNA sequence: TGTGCCAGCAGCCAAGACACGGAGGAAAAACTGTTTTTT.

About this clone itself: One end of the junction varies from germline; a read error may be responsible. The CDR3 region is CASSLVGTGWHLFF. CDR3 DNA: TGTGCCAGCAGCTTAGTGGGGACAGGGTGGCATCTCTTCTTC. The chain links TRBV11-2 to TRBJ2-7; 9 bases align to TRBD1. In germline, CDR1 is SGHAT, CDR2 FQNNGV. The CDR3 length is 14 residues.

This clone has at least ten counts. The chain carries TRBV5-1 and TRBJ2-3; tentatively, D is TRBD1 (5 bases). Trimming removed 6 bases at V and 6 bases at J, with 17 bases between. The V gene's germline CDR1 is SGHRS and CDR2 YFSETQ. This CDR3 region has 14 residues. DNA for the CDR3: TGCGCCAGCAATCACAGGTCGGGCTCTGATACGCAGTATTTT. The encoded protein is CASNHRSGSDTQYF.

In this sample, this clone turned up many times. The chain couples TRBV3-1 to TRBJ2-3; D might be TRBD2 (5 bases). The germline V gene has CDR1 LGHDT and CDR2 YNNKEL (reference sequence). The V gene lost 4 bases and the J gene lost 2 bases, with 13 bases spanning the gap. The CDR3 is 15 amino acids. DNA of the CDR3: TGTGCCAGCAGCCCCCCTCGGGGATACACAGATACGCAGTATTTT. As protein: CASSPPRGYTDTQYF.

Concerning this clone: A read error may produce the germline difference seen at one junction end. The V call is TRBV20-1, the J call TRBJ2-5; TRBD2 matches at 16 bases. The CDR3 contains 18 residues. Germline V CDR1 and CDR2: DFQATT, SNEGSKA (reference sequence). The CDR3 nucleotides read TGCAGGGCTAGAGACGGGACTAGCGGGGGGGAAAGCCAAGAGACCCAGTACTTC. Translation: CRARDGTSGGESQETQYF.

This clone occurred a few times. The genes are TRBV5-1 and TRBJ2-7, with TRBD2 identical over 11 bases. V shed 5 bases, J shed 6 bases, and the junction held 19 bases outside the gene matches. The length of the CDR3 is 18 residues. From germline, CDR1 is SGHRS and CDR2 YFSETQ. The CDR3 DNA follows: TGCGCCAGCAGACTCTTGACAGGGGGAGCCGGGACTAGCGGCGAGCAGTACTTC. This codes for CASRLLTGGAGTSGEQYF.

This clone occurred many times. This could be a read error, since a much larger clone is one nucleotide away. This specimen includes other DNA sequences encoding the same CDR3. Here the CDR3 reads CASSLADRVPEAFF. For the CDR3, the DNA is TGTGCCAGCAGTCTGGCGGACAGGGTCCCTGAAGCTTTCTTT. The rearrangement joins TRBV27 to TRBJ1-1; 8 bases align to TRBD1. Germline CDR1 is MNHEY and CDR2 is SMNVEV (reference sequence). V was pared by 5 bases and J by 6 bases, with 8 bases of the junction left unmatched. The CDR3 runs 14 residues.

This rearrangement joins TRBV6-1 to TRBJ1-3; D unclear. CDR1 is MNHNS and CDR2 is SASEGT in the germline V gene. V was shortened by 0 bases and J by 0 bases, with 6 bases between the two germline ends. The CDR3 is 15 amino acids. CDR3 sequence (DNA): TGTGCCAGCAGTGAAGCGTCGGTCTCTGGAAACACCATATATTTT. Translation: CASSEASVSGNTIYF.

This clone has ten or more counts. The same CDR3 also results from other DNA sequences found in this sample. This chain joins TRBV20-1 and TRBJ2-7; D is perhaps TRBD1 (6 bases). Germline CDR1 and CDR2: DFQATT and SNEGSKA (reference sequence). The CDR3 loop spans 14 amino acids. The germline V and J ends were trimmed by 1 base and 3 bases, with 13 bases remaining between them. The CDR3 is CSARGDRYLYEQYF. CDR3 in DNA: TGCAGTGCTAGAGGAGACAGGTACCTCTACGAGCAGTACTTC.

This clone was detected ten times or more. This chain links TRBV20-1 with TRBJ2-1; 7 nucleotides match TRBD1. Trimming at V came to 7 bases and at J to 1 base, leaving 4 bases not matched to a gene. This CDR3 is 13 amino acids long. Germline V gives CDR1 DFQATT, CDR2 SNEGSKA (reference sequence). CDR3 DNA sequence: TGCAGTGTGACAGGGTTGTCCTACAATGAGCAGTTCTTC. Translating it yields CSVTGLSYNEQFF.

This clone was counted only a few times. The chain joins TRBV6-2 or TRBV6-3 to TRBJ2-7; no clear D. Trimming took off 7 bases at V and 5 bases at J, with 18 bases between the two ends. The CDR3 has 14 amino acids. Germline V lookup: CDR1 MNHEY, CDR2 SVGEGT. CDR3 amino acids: CASTPDPWMDEQYF. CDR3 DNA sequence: TGTGCCAGCACCCCTGATCCTTGGATGGACGAGCAGTACTTC.

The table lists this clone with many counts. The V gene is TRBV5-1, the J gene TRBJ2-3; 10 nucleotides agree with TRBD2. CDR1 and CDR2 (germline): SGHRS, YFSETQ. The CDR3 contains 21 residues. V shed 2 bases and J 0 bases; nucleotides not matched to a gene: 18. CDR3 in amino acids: CASSFAPMVVLAGSSTDTQYF. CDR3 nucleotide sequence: TGCGCCAGCAGCTTTGCCCCGATGGTGGTACTAGCGGGGTCTAGCACAGATACGCAGTATTTT.

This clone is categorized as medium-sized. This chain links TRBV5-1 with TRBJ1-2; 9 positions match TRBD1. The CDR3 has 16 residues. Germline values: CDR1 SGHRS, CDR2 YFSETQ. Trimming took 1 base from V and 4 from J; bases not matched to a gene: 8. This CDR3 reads CASSLISGTGPYGYTF. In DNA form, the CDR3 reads TGCGCCAGCAGCTTGATCTCCGGGACAGGGCCCTATGGCTACACCTTC.

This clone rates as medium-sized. The CDR3 coding sequence is TGTGCCAGCAGCTTTCGGGGGGACGAGCAGTACTTC. Residues: CASSFRGDEQYF. The chain links TRBV7-2 to TRBJ2-7, with 7 bases lining up with TRBD2. This CDR3 comprises 12 residues. Looked up from germline, CDR1 is SGHTA and CDR2 is FQGNSA. V dropped 3 bases and J dropped 5; count of bases not matched to a gene: 1.

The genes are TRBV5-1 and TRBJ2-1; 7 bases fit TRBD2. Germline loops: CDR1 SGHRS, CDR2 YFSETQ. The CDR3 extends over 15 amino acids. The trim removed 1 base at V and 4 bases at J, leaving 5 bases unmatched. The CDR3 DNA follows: TGCGCCAGCAGCTTGAGGAGCGGGGTATACAATGAGCAGTTCTTC. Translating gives CASSLRSGVYNEQFF. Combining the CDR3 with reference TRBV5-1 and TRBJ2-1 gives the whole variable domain KAGVTQTPRYLIKTRGQQVTLSCSPISGHRSVSWYQQTPGQGLQFLFEYFSETQRNKGNFPGRFSGRQFSNSRSEMNVSTLELGDSALYLCASSLRSGVYNEQFFGPGTRLTVL.

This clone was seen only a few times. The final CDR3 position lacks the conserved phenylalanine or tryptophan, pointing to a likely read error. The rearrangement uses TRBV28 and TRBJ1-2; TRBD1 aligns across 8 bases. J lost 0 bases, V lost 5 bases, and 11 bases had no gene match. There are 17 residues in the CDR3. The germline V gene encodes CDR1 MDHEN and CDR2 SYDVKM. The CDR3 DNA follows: TGTGCCAGCAGTGTGCCCTCGGACAGGGAAGCTAACTATGGCTACACCTCC. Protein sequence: CASSVPSDREANYGYTS.

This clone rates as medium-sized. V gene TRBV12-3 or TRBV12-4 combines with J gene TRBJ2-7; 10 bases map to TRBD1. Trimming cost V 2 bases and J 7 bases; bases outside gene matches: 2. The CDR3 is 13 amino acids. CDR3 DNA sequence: TGTGCCAGCAGTTTACGGACAGGGGGAGAGCAGTACTTC. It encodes CASSLRTGGEQYF.

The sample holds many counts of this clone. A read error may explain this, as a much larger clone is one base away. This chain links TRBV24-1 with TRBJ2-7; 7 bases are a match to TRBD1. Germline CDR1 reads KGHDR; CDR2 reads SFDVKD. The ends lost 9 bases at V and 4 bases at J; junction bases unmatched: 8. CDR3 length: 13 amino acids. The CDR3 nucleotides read TGTGCCACCCGCGCAGGGGGTGGGTACGAGCAGTACTTC. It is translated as CATRAGGGYEQYF.

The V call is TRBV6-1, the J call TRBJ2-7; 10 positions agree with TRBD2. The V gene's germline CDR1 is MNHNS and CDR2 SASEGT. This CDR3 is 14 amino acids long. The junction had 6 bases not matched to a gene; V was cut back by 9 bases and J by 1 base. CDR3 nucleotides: TGTGCCAGGATGCGACTAGCGGGTTCCTACGAGCAGTACTTC. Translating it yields CARMRLAGSYEQYF.

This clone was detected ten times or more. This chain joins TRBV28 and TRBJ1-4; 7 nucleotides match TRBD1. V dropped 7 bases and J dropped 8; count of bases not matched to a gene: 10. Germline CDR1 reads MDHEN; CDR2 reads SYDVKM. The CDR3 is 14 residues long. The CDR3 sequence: CASKGATRREKLFF. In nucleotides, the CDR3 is TGTGCCAGCAAGGGGGCGACACGGCGGGAAAAACTGTTTTTT.